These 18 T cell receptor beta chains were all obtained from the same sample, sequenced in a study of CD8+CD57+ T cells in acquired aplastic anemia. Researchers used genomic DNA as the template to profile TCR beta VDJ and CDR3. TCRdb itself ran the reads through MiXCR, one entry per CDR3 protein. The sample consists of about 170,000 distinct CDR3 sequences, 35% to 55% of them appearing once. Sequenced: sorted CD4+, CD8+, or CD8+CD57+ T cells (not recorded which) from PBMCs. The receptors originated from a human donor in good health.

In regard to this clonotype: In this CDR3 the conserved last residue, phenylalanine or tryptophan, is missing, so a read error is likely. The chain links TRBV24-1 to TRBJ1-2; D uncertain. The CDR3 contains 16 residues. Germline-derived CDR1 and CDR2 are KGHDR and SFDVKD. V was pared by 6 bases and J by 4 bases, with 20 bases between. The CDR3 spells CATSHDEREERYGYTL. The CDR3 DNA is TGTGCCACCAGTCATGACGAGAGGGAAGAACGCTATGGCTACACCCTC.

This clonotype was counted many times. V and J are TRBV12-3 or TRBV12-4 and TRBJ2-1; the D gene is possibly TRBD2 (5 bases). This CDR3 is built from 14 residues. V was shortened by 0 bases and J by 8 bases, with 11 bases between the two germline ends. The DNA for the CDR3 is TGTGCCAGCAGTTTAGCGGGAGTGGTCTATGAGCAGTTCTTC. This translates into CASSLAGVVYEQFF.

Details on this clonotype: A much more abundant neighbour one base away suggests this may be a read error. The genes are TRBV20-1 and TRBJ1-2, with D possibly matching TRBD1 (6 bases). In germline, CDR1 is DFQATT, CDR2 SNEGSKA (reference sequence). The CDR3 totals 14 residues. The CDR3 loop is CSAPDRSSNHGYTF. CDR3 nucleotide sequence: TGCAGTGCCCCCGACAGGTCCTCTAACCATGGCTACACCTTC.

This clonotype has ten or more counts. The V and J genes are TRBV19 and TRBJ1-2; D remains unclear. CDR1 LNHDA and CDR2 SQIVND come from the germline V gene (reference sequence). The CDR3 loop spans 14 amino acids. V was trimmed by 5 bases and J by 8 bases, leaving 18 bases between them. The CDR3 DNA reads TGTGCCAGTAGTCCCGAATTTTGGGGTGGCGGCTACACCTTC. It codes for CASSPEFWGGGYTF.

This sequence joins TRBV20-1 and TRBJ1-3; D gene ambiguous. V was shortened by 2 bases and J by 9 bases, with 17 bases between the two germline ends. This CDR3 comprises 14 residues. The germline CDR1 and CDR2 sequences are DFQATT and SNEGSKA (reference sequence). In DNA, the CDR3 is TGCAGTGCTAGAATCACCGGGTCTTCGGGCACCATATATTTT. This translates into CSARITGSSGTIYF.

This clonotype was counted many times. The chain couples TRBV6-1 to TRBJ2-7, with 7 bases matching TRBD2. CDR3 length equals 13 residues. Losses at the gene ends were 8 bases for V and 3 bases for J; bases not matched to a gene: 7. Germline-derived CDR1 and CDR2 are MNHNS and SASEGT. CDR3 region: CASSTSSGYEQYF. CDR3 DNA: TGTGCCAGCTCGACTAGCTCCGGCTACGAGCAGTACTTC.

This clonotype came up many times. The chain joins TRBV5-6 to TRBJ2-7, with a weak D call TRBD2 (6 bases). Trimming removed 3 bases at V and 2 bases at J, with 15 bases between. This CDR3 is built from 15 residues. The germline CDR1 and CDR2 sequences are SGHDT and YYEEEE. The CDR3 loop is CASSYRRTMAYEQYF. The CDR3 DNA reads TGTGCCAGCAGCTACCGGAGGACTATGGCCTACGAGCAGTACTTC.

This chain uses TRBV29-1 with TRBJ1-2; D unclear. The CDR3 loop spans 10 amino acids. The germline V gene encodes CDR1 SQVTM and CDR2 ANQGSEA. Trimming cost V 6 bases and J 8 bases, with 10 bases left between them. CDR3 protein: CSVFQGGYTF. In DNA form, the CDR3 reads TGCAGCGTATTCCAAGGAGGCTACACCTTC.

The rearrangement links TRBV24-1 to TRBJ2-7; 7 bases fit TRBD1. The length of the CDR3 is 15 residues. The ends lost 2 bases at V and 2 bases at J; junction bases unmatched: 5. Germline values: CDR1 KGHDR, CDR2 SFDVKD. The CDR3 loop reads CATSDSGTVPYEQYF. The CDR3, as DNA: TGTGCCACCAGTGATTCCGGGACAGTTCCCTACGAGCAGTACTTC.

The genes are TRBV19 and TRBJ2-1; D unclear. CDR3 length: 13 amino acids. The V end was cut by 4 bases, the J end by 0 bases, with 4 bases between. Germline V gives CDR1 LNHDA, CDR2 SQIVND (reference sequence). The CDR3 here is CASSRDSYNEQFF. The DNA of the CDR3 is TGTGCCAGTAGTAGAGACTCCTACAATGAGCAGTTCTTC.

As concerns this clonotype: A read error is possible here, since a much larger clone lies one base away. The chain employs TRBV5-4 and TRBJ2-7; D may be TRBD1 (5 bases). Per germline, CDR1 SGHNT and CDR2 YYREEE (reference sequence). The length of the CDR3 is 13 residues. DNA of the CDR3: TGTGCCAGCAGCTTGGGGCAGGGTTACGAGCCGTACTTC. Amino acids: CASSLGQGYEPYF. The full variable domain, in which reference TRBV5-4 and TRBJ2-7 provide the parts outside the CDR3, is ETGVTQSPTHLIKTRGQQVTLRCSSQSGHNTVSWYQQALGQGPQFIFQYYREEENGRGNFPPRFSGLQFPNYSSELNVNALELDDSALYLCASSLGQGYEPYFGPGTRLTVT.

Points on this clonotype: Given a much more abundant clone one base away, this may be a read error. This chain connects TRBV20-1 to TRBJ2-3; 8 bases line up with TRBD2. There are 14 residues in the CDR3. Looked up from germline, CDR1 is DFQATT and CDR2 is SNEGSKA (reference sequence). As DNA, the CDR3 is TGCAGTGTTGGGAGAGCGGGAGCAACAGATGCGCAGTATTTT. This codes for CSVGRAGATDAQYF.

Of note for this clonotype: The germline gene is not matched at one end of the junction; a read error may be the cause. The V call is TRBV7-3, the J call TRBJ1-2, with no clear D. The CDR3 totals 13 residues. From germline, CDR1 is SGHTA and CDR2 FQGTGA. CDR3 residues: CASSLIAGYGYTF. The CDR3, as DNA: TGCGCCAGCAGCTTAATAGCGGGTTATGGCTACACCTTC. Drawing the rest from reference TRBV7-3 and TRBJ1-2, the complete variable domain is GAGVSQTPSNKVTEKGKYVELRCDPISGHTALYWYRQSLGQGPEFLIYFQGTGAADDSGLPNDRFFAVRPEGSVSTLKIQRTERGDSAVYLCASSLIAGYGYTFGSGTRLTVV.

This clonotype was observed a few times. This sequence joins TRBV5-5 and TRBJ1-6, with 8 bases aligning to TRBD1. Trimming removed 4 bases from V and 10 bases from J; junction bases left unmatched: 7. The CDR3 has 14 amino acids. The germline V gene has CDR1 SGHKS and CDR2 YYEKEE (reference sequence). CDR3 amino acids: CASSPRTGHSPLHF. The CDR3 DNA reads TGTGCCAGCAGCCCTAGGACAGGGCACTCACCCCTCCACTTT.

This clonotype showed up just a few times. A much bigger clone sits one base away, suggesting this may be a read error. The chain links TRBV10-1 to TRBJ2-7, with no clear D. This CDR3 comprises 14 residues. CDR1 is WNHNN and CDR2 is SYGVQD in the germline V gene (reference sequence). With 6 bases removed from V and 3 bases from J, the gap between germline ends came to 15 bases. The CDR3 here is CASSLSTGDYEQYF. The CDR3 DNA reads TGCGCCAGCAGCTTATCGACTGGCGACTACGAGCAGTACTTC.

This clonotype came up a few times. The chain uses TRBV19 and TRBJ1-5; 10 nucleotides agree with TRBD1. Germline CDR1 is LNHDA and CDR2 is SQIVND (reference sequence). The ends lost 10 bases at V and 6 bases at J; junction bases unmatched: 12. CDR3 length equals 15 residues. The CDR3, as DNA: TGTGCCACCTCCCTGGGACAGGGGACGGGTCAGCCCCAGCATTTT. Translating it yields CATSLGQGTGQPQHF.

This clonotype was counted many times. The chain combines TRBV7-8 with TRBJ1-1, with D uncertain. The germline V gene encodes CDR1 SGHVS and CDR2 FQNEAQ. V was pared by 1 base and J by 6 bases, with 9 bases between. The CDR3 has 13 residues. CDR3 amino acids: CASSLGALSEAFF. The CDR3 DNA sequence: TGTGCCAGCAGCTTAGGGGCCTTATCTGAAGCTTTCTTT.

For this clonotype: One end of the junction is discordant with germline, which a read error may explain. The DNA for the CDR3 is TGTGCCAGCAGTTACTCGACGAGAGGGGACTATGGCCACACCTTC. Translating it yields CASSYSTRGDYGHTF. The chain is built from TRBV12-3 or TRBV12-4 and TRBJ1-2, with D perhaps TRBD1 (5 bases). There are 15 residues in the CDR3.